Below, 11 T cell receptor beta chains from the same sample are listed, as sequenced in a study of neurological immune-mediated disorders. TCRdb reprocessed the 5' RACE reads with MiXCR, giving one entry per CDR3 protein. The data contain some 16,000 distinct CDR3 sequences, 20% to 25% of them singletons. Sequencing was performed on PBMCs. The source is a man aged 50 to 59 in good health.

This clonotype is categorized as medium-sized (0.01 to 0.1%). The chain couples TRBV6-2 or TRBV6-3 to TRBJ2-1; 10 bases are shared with TRBD2. V lost 4 bases, J lost 0 bases, and 6 bases stayed unmatched. The CDR3 spans 17 residues. Germline-derived CDR1 and CDR2 are MNHEY and SVGEGT. The CDR3, as DNA: TGTGCCAGCAGTTTCCGTAGCGGGAGGAGCTCCTACAATGAGCAGTTCTTC. Its translation is CASSFRSGRSSYNEQFF.

Within the sample, this clonotype is medium-sized. V and J are TRBV20-1 and TRBJ2-5; D uncertain. Looked up from germline, CDR1 is DFQATT and CDR2 is SNEGSKA (reference sequence). The CDR3 is 13 amino acids. Trimming left V 0 bases short and J 4 bases short, with 9 bases between. The CDR3 nucleotides are TGCAGTGCTAGAGATAGGCCCCGAGAGACCCAGTACTTC. Amino acid sequence: CSARDRPRETQYF.

This clonotype was seen ten or more times. The chain links TRBV6-1 to TRBJ2-5; 7 nucleotides align to TRBD1. The ends lost 9 bases at V and 0 bases at J; junction bases unmatched: 7. The CDR3 spans 14 residues. Germline-derived CDR1 and CDR2 are MNHNS and SASEGT. In nucleotides, the CDR3 is TGTGCCAGGTGGGACAGAGCGTACCAAGAGACCCAGTACTTC. It specifies CARWDRAYQETQYF.

By frequency in the sample, this clonotype is medium-sized. This rearrangement joins TRBV12-3 or TRBV12-4 to TRBJ1-2, with D possibly TRBD1 on 6 matching bases. Trimming took off 6 bases at V and 8 bases at J, with 13 bases between the two ends. CDR3 length: 12 residues. The CDR3 loop reads CASRRRGSGYTF. The DNA of the CDR3 is TGTGCCAGCAGGCGAAGGGGGTCGGGCTACACCTTC.

This clonotype was detected many times. The CDR3 loop is CASSRNYNTDTQYF. Written as DNA, the CDR3 is TGTGCCAGCAGCCGCAATTATAACACAGATACGCAGTATTTT. This chain uses TRBV7-2 with TRBJ2-3; D gene uncertain. Per germline, CDR1 SGHTA and CDR2 FQGNSA. V shed 5 bases and J shed 2 bases, with 11 bases lying between them. The CDR3 sequence is 14 residues long.

This clonotype occurred many times. The rearrangement joins TRBV9 to TRBJ2-1; 7 bases fit TRBD1. The CDR3 sequence is 15 residues long. Germline CDR1 reads SGDLS; CDR2 reads YYNGEE. J was trimmed by 4 bases and V by 4 bases; bases with no gene match: 8. In nucleotides, the CDR3 is TGTGCCAGCAGCCCGGGACAGATTAAATACAATGAGCAGTTCTTC. This sequence encodes CASSPGQIKYNEQFF. Full variable domain (outside the CDR3, taken from reference TRBV9 and TRBJ2-1): DSGVTQTPKHLITATGQRVTLRCSPRSGDLSVYWYQQSLDQGLQFLIQYYNGEERAKGNILERFSAQQFPDLHSELNLSSLELGDSALYFCASSPGQIKYNEQFFGPGTRLTVL.

This clonotype occurred many times. V and J are TRBV20-1 and TRBJ2-5, with a tentative D call TRBD2 (5 bases). CDR1 DFQATT and CDR2 SNEGSKA come from the germline V gene (reference sequence). V was trimmed by 1 base and J by 5 bases, leaving 14 bases between them. This CDR3 spans 14 amino acids. The CDR3 sequence: CSARVAGIQETQYF. The CDR3, as DNA: TGCAGTGCTAGAGTGGCGGGTATTCAGGAGACCCAGTACTTC.

This clonotype is classed as medium-sized. CDR3 in DNA: TGTGCCAGCGGGACGTACGAGCAGTACTTC. As protein: CASGTYEQYF. The J gene is TRBJ2-7, the V gene TRBV2; perhaps D is TRBD1 or TRBD2 (5 bases each). Germline CDR1 is SNHLY and CDR2 is FYNNEI. V was shortened by 8 bases and J by 4 bases, with 6 bases between the two germline ends. The CDR3 consists of 10 residues.

This clonotype was counted ten times or more. This sequence joins TRBV20-1 and TRBJ1-5; D unclear. The CDR3 contains 15 residues. Trimming shortened V by 3 bases and J by 0 bases, and 12 bases separated the two germline ends. The germline V gene encodes CDR1 DFQATT and CDR2 SNEGSKA (reference sequence). CDR3 sequence reads: CSARAPGTSNQPQHF. The DNA for the CDR3 is TGCAGTGCTAGGGCCCCGGGAACTAGCAATCAGCCCCAGCATTTT.

This clonotype was detected ten times or more. The chain is built from TRBV7-2 and TRBJ2-1; D remains ambiguous. The ends were cut back, 0 bases at V and 8 bases at J, with 8 bases in the middle. Germline values: CDR1 SGHTA, CDR2 FQGNSA. The CDR3 is 13 amino acids. The CDR3 sequence is CASSLAPRDEQFF. The CDR3 DNA is TGTGCCAGCAGCTTAGCGCCAAGGGATGAGCAGTTCTTC.

The sample holds many counts of this clonotype. The rearrangement links TRBV30 to TRBJ2-7, with D perhaps matching TRBD1 (5 bases). V dropped 2 bases and J dropped 6 bases, with 11 bases sitting between them. The CDR3 is 12 residues long. Per the germline V gene, CDR1 is GTSNPN and CDR2 is SVGIG (reference sequence). The CDR3 loop reads CAWSLGVGEQYF. Written as DNA, the CDR3 is TGTGCCTGGAGTCTAGGGGTGGGCGAGCAGTACTTC.